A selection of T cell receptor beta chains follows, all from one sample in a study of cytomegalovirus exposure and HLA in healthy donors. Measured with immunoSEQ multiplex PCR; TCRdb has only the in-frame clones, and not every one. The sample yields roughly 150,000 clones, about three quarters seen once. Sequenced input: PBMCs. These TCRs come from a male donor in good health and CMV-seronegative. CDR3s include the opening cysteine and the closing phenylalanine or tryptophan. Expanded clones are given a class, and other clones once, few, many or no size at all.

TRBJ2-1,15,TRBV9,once,CASSGQGSPYNEQFF
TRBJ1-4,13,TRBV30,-,CAWTTGQNEKLFF
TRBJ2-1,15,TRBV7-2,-,CASSEAGFGVNEQFF
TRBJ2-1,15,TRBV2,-,CASSPRDRGVNEQFF
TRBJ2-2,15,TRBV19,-,CASSTDRGSVGELFF
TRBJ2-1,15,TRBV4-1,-,CASSHLTGASGEQFF
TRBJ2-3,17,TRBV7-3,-,CASSPERGGWRGDTQYF
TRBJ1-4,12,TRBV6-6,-,CASTDQRGKLFF
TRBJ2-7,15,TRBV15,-,CATSRAGTGIHEQYF
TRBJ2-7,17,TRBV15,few,CATSRVPQGKNPYEQYF
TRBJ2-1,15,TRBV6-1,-,CASRGTSGTYNEQFF
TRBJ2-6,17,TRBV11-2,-,CASSLVGQGSGANVLTF
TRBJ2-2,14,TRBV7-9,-,CASSVGPLPGELFF
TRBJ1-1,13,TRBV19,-,CASSLQGFTEAFF
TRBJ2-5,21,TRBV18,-,CASSPSGPGQGLGYGGETQYF
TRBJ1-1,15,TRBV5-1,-,CASSLGQGIGTEAFF
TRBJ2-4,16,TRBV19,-,CASSISAAGVKNIQYF
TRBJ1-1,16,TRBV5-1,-,CASSPGTDNMNTEAFF
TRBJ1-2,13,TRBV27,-,CASSLGRSYGYTF
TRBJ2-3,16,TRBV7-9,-,CASSLRREGRADTQYF
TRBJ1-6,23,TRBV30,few,CAWSLRLFSETSGGASYNSPLHF
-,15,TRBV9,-,CASSVGGGRSYEQYF
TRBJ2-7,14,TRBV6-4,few,CASSDAPGVGEQYF
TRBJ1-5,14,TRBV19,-,CASSDDRRNQPQHF
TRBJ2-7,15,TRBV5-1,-,CASSSLLGTQYEQYF
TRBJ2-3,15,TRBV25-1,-,CASSVSGGPTDTQYF
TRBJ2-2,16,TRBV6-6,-,CASNDISGSDTGELFF
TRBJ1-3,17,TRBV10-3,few,CAISDSDRGMKGNTIYF
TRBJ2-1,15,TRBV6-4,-,CASSELAGGRDEQFF
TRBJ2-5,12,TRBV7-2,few,CASSFSLETQYF
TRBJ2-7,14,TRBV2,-,CASRPGQGDYEQYF
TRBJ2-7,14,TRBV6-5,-,CASSYSRDSYEQYF
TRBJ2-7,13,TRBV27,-,CASSPDRDHEQYF
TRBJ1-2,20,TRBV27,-,CASSPGQGTTTLPPYYGYTF
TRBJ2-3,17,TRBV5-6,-,CASSLGPAGGSTDTQYF
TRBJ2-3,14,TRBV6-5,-,CASSPGTSADTQYF
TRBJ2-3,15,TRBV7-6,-,CASSSGRGRSDTQYF
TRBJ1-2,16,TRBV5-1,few,CASSVGPGLDDYGYTF
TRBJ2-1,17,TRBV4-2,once,CASSQDWEGDLYNEQFF
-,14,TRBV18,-,CASSPSGASYEQYF
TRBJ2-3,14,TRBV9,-,CASSPREGTDTQYF
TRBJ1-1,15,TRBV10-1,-,CASSESRGFNTEAFF
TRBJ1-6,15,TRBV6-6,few,CASWPLQAPHSPLHF
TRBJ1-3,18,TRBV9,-,CASSSRVGGAQIGNTIYF
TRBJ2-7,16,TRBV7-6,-,CASSLGSGASSYEQYF
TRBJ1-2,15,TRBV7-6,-,CASRDPFSGGDGYTF
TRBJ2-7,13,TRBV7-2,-,CASSFSYGYEQYF
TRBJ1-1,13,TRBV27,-,CASSPSGRTEAFF
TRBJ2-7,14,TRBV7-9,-,CASSSSGASYEQYF
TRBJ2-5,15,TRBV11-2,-,CASSLGGGTQETQYF
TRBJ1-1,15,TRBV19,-,CASSSGTGLNTEAFF
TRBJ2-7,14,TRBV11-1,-,CASSPRRTGGEQYF
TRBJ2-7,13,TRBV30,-,CAWSPGQTYEQYF
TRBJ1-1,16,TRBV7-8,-,CASSLEFDRVGTEAFF
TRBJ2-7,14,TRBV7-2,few,CASRSSGRGYEQYF